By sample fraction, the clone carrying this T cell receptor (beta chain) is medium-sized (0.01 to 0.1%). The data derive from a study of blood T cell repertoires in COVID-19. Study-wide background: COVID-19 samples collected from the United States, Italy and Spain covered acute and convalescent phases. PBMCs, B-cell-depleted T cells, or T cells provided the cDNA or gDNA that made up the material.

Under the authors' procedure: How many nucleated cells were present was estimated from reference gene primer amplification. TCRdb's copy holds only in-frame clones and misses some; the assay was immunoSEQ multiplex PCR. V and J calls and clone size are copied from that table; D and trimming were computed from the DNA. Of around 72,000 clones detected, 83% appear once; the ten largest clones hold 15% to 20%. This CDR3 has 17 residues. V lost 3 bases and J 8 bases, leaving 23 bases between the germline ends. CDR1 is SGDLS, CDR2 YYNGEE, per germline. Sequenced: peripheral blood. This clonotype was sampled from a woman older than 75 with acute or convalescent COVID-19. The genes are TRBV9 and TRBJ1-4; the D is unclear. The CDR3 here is CASSALPTGEGLEKLFF. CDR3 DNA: TGTGCCAGCAGCGCCCTACCGACTGGGGAGGGCTTGGAAAAACTGTTTTTT.